These 28 T cell receptor beta chains came from one sample sequenced in a study of T cells after yellow fever vaccination. MiXCR, run by TCRdb on the 5' RACE reads, gives a single entry per CDR3 protein. The sample shows roughly 330,000 distinct CDR3 sequences, 6.8% of them seen only once. The sequenced sample was PBMCs, obtained more than 35 days after the first yellow fever vaccination. The receptors shown here come from a man in his late teens or twenties who received the YFV17D yellow fever vaccine.

The chain links TRBV6-1 to TRBJ1-2, with TRBD1 matching over 8 bases. Germline values: CDR1 MNHNS, CDR2 SASEGT. Trimming cost V 7 bases and J 7 bases; bases outside gene matches: 14. The CDR3 loop spans 15 amino acids. The CDR3 DNA follows: TGTGCCAGCACCTCCAGCCCGGACAGGGATCCTGGCTACACCTTC. Residues: CASTSSPDRDPGYTF.

The CDR3 reads CASSAKDRGHHYNSPLHF. The CDR3 bases are TGTGCCAGCAGCGCGAAGGACAGGGGCCACCACTATAATTCACCCCTCCACTTT. The genes are TRBV5-5 and TRBJ1-6, with 9 bases lining up with TRBD1. V shed 4 bases and J 3 bases; nucleotides not matched to a gene: 11. Germline loops: CDR1 SGHKS, CDR2 YYEKEE (reference sequence). CDR3 length: 18 residues.

The table lists this clonotype with a few counts. The chain uses TRBV15 and TRBJ2-4; 7 positions agree with TRBD1. V lost 1 base, J lost 9 bases, and 9 bases stayed unmatched. This CDR3 region has 15 residues. CDR1 and CDR2 from the germline V gene are LNHNV and YYDKDF (reference sequence). CDR3 in DNA: TGTGCCACCAGCAGAGGGACCGGGACAGTGGGCATTCAGTACTTC. It specifies CATSRGTGTVGIQYF. Full variable domain (remainder filled in from reference TRBV15 and TRBJ2-4): DAMVIQNPRYQVTQFGKPVTLSCSQTLNHNVMYWYQQKSSQAPKLLFHYYDKDFNNEADTPDNFQSRRPNTSFCFLDIRSPGLGDTAMYLCATSRGTGTVGIQYFGAGTRLSVL.

Ten or more counts support this clonotype. The rearrangement uses TRBV7-9 and TRBJ2-7; 9 bases line up with TRBD2. Germline V gene sequence: CDR1 SEHNR, CDR2 FQNEAQ (reference sequence). CDR3 length: 14 amino acids. V was clipped by 5 bases and J by 2 bases; unmatched bases: 4. The CDR3, as DNA: TGTGCCAGCAGCCCGGCGGGGGGGGCCTACGAGCAGTACTTC. It codes for CASSPAGGAYEQYF.

The table lists this clonotype with a few counts. The rearrangement joins TRBV20-1 to TRBJ1-4, with TRBD1 matching 10 bases. This CDR3 comprises 13 residues. Germline values: CDR1 DFQATT, CDR2 SNEGSKA (reference sequence). With V trimmed by 5 bases and J by 8 bases, 5 bases remained unmatched. The CDR3 nucleotides are TGCAGTGCTCCCGGGACAGGGGAAGAAAAACTGTTTTTT. This encodes CSAPGTGEEKLFF.

The chain uses TRBV5-6 and TRBJ2-7; D call uncertain. This CDR3 has 15 residues. Trimming left V 4 bases short and J 3 bases short, with 17 bases between. Germline lookup yields CDR1 SGHDT and CDR2 YYEEEE. The CDR3, as DNA: TGTGCCAGCAGCCGTACTGGGCTGGGAAACTACGAGCAGTACTTC. Its protein product is CASSRTGLGNYEQYF.

In its sample, this clonotype was seen a few times. The rearrangement links TRBV27 to TRBJ2-7; weak D call: TRBD2 (5 bases). This CDR3 is built from 12 residues. V lost 4 bases and J lost 7, with 11 bases in between. Germline V gene lookup returns CDR1 MNHEY and CDR2 SMNVEV (reference sequence). The CDR3 DNA reads as TGTGCCAGCAGTTCAGGAGGTCGGGAGCAGTACGTC. Translation gives CASSSGGREQYV.

This clonotype was counted at least ten times. The V call is TRBV6-4, the J call TRBJ1-5; TRBD1 matches 10 bases. Looked up from germline, CDR1 is MRHNA and CDR2 is SNTAGT. The V gene end was trimmed by 0 bases and the J gene end by 7 bases; junction bases not matched to a gene: 6. The CDR3 runs to 16 residues. CDR3 nucleotide sequence: TGTGCCAGCAGTGACTCGACTGGACAGGGGGGCCAGCCCCAGCATTTT. Residues: CASSDSTGQGGQPQHF.

This clonotype turned up a few times. This chain links TRBV7-8 with TRBJ1-4; D may be TRBD1 (5 bases). Germline V gene sequence: CDR1 SGHVS, CDR2 FQNEAQ. This CDR3 contains 14 residues. The V and J ends lost 1 base and 8 bases respectively, with 11 bases between them. The CDR3 DNA is TGTGCCAGCAGCTTAGACAGGCAAACAGAAAAACTGTTTTTT. This translates into CASSLDRQTEKLFF.

This rearrangement joins TRBV29-1 to TRBJ2-1; D is unresolved. This CDR3 region has 12 residues. Per the germline V gene, CDR1 is SQVTM and CDR2 is ANQGSEA. The V end was cut by 3 bases, the J end by 6 bases, with 9 bases between. The CDR3 DNA is TGCAGCGTTGAGGCTACAATCAATGAGCAGTTCTTC. Translating it yields CSVEATINEQFF.

In the case of this clonotype: A much larger clone lies one base from this, so it may be a read error. The chain recombines TRBV7-2 with TRBJ2-1; possible D gene TRBD2, 5 bases. Germline lookup yields CDR1 SGHTA and CDR2 FQGNSA. The CDR3 loop spans 17 amino acids. The CDR3 spells CARSSLGRISSYNEQFF. In DNA form, the CDR3 reads TGTGCCAGAAGCTCCCTGGGGAGAATCAGCTCCTACAATGAGCAGTTCTTC.

This sequence joins TRBV27 and TRBJ2-5; 8 nucleotides match TRBD1. This CDR3 has 17 residues. Germline trimming cut 5 bases from V and 5 bases from J; bases unmatched to any gene: 16. Germline lookup yields CDR1 MNHEY and CDR2 SMNVEV (reference sequence). CDR3: CASSGMQGALPRETQYF. DNA for the CDR3: TGTGCCAGCAGTGGTATGCAGGGGGCGCTGCCCCGGGAGACCCAGTACTTC.

The chain couples TRBV27 to TRBJ2-4; 7 bases align to TRBD1. Looked up from germline, CDR1 is MNHEY and CDR2 is SMNVEV (reference sequence). The V and J ends lost 2 bases and 0 bases, in that order; junction bases with no gene match: 7. CDR3 size: 17 residues. The CDR3 loop reads CASSLRAGGVAKNIQYF. Here the CDR3 DNA reads TGTGCCAGCAGTTTAAGGGCAGGGGGAGTAGCCAAAAACATTCAGTACTTC.

This sequence joins TRBV5-5 and TRBJ1-3; D is ambiguous. The length of the CDR3 is 14 residues. The V and J ends lost 3 bases and 0 bases respectively, with 7 bases between them. CDR1 SGHKS and CDR2 YYEKEE come from the germline V gene (reference sequence). The CDR3 reads CASSSLVSGNTIYF. CDR3 in DNA: TGTGCCAGCAGCTCACTTGTCTCTGGAAACACCATATATTTT.

This clonotype was counted between two and nine times. This sequence joins TRBV9 and TRBJ2-1, with a tentative D call TRBD2 (7 bases). Germline V gene sequence: CDR1 SGDLS, CDR2 YYNGEE. The CDR3 consists of 14 residues. Deletions cut 3 bases from V and 6 bases from J, with 13 bases between. The CDR3 nucleotides read TGTGCCAGCAGCGAGGGGGGGCTAGCCAATGAGCAGTTCTTC. It encodes CASSEGGLANEQFF.

In its sample, this clonotype was seen a few times. V is TRBV18 and J is TRBJ2-5, with 10 bases lining up with TRBD1. CDR3 length: 16 residues. J was trimmed by 4 bases and V by 6 bases; bases with no gene match: 11. Germline lookup yields CDR1 KGHSH and CDR2 LQKENI. The DNA for the CDR3 is TGTGCCAGCTCCCCCATCCCGGGACAGGGGCGAGAGACCCAGTACTTC. Amino acids: CASSPIPGQGRETQYF. Full variable domain (remainder filled in from reference TRBV18 and TRBJ2-5): NAGVMQNPRHLVRRRGQEARLRCSPMKGHSHVYWYRQLPEEGLKFMVYLQKENIIDESGMPKERFSAEFPKEGPSILRIQQVVRGDSAAYFCASSPIPGQGRETQYFGPGTRLLVL.

The chain employs TRBV5-6 and TRBJ2-3, with D perhaps TRBD1 (6 bases). The CDR3 runs 14 residues. Trimming stripped 0 bases from V and 5 bases from J, with 10 bases between. Germline V CDR1 and CDR2: SGHDT, YYEEEE. The CDR3: CASSLAGRGDTQYF. The DNA of the CDR3 is TGTGCCAGCAGCTTGGCCGGCAGGGGAGATACGCAGTATTTT.

This clonotype was detected only a few times. The chain uses TRBV19 and TRBJ2-2; perhaps TRBD1 as D (6 bases). The CDR3 is 13 residues long. Trimming removed 3 bases from V and 6 bases from J, with 8 bases in between. Germline V gene lookup returns CDR1 LNHDA and CDR2 SQIVND (reference sequence). This chain's CDR3 is CASSMTGPGELFF. CDR3 nucleotide sequence: TGTGCCAGTAGTATGACAGGTCCCGGGGAGCTGTTTTTT.

This clonotype was observed a handful of times. V is TRBV7-9 and J is TRBJ2-1; 9 bases line up with TRBD2. Germline CDR1 and CDR2: SEHNR and FQNEAQ (reference sequence). The CDR3 consists of 16 residues. J gave up 10 bases and V 5 bases, and 15 bases lay outside the gene matches. Here the CDR3 reads CASSPARAGGPWEQFF. CDR3 in DNA: TGTGCCAGCAGCCCTGCCCGAGCGGGGGGCCCTTGGGAGCAGTTCTTC.

This clonotype was seen a few times. V usage is TRBV7-2 and J usage is TRBJ1-5; 7 bases map to TRBD1. Germline lookup yields CDR1 SGHTA and CDR2 FQGNSA. The trim removed 3 bases at V and 5 bases at J, leaving 7 bases unmatched. The CDR3 length is 15 residues. The CDR3 is CASSLGNRGHQPQHF. The CDR3 DNA sequence: TGTGCCAGCAGCTTGGGTAACAGGGGTCATCAGCCCCAGCATTTT.

V usage is TRBV5-4 and J usage is TRBJ2-3; either TRBD1 or TRBD2 may supply D (5 bases each). V lost 4 bases and J lost 4, with 16 bases in between. In germline, CDR1 is SGHNT, CDR2 YYREEE (reference sequence). The CDR3 totals 15 residues. In DNA, the CDR3 is TGTGCCAGCAGCCGAACCGGGGCCTCGGCAGATACGCAGTATTTT. Its protein product is CASSRTGASADTQYF.

Turning to this clonotype: The junction does not match germline at one end; this may be a read error. The chain uses TRBV2 and TRBJ2-1; D is undetermined. CDR3 length: 12 amino acids. CDR1 and CDR2 (germline): SNHLY, FYNNEI. CDR3 nucleotide sequence: TGTGCCAGCAGTGAAAGGACGGTGCCGGCACTCTTC. The encoded protein is CASSERTVPALF.

This clonotype was counted between two and nine times. This chain uses TRBV19 with TRBJ2-5; no clear D gene. CDR3 length: 14 residues. Trimming removed 9 bases at V and 4 bases at J, with 18 bases between. The germline V gene encodes CDR1 LNHDA and CDR2 SQIVND (reference sequence). The CDR3 here is CASRRPGGGETQYF. CDR3 DNA sequence: TGTGCCAGCCGTAGACCCGGCGGCGGAGAGACCCAGTACTTC.

This clonotype was counted only a few times. The chain recombines TRBV7-9 with TRBJ1-6; 7 bases match TRBD1. The germline CDR1 and CDR2 sequences are SEHNR and FQNEAQ (reference sequence). Trimming at V came to 5 bases and at J to 11 bases, leaving 6 bases not matched to a gene. The CDR3 runs to 13 residues. The DNA of the CDR3 is TGTGCCAGCAGCGTTTTACAGGGGACACCCCTCCACTTT. Its protein product is CASSVLQGTPLHF. The entire variable domain, with the rest obtained from reference TRBV7-9 and TRBJ1-6, is as follows: DTGVSQNPRHKITKRGQNVTFRCDPISEHNRLYWYRQTLGQGPEFLTYFQNEAQLEKSRLLSDRFSAERPKGSFSTLEIQRTEQGDSAMYLCASSVLQGTPLHFGNGTRLTVT.

The chain links TRBV5-5 to TRBJ2-7; a possible D gene is TRBD2 (6 bases). V was clipped by 4 bases and J by 3 bases, with 20 bases between them. This CDR3 is 16 amino acids long. Germline loops: CDR1 SGHKS, CDR2 YYEKEE (reference sequence). The CDR3 nucleotides read TGTGCCAGCAGCGAGATCGGTGCCGGGAGACACTACGAGCAGTACTTC. It specifies CASSEIGAGRHYEQYF.

This clonotype was recorded at least ten times. V and J are TRBV11-2 and TRBJ1-1; a weak D match, TRBD1 (5 bases). This CDR3 is built from 13 residues. Germline V CDR1 and CDR2: SGHAT, FQNNGV. Trimming stripped 3 bases from V and 7 bases from J, with 12 bases between. The CDR3 region has the DNA TGTGCCAGCAGCTTCAAGGGGCGGGTTGAAGCTTTCTTT. Protein: CASSFKGRVEAFF.

The rearrangement links TRBV27 to TRBJ2-1; 9 nucleotides match TRBD2. The CDR3 covers 14 residues. Germline V gene data show CDR1 as MNHEY and CDR2 as SMNVEV (reference sequence). V shed 8 bases and J 3 bases; nucleotides not matched to a gene: 5. The CDR3, as DNA: TGTGCCAGCGCAAGCGGGGGGATCTACAATGAGCAGTTCTTC. It specifies CASASGGIYNEQFF.

This clonotype was detected ten times or more. This sequence joins TRBV20-1 and TRBJ2-1, with D perhaps matching TRBD2 (6 bases). From germline, CDR1 is DFQATT and CDR2 SNEGSKA (reference sequence). V shed 0 bases and J shed 1 base, with 10 bases lying between them. This CDR3 region has 15 residues. The CDR3 DNA follows: TGCAGTGCTAGAGATCCGGGAGTTTCCTACAATGAGCAGTTCTTC. Its protein is CSARDPGVSYNEQFF.